Each of the 22 T cell receptor beta chains below was sequenced from the same sample in a study of cytomegalovirus exposure and HLA in healthy donors (dated by TCRdb to 2016 to 2017). The library was generated by the immunoSEQ multiplex PCR assay. For the multiplex PCR, a mixture combining 60 forward primers for TCR Vbeta segments and 13 reverse primers for TCR Jbeta segments was used. Imported from immuneACCESS, the table was reduced by TCRdb to in-frame sequences with V and J called. These copies leave out some clones; in studies compared against another copy, an unresolved V gene accounts for under half, and the cause of the remainder is not known. The sample contains about 130,000 clones, roughly 77% of them found a single time. The ten largest account for roughly 3.7% of the sample. Sequencing was carried out using PBMCs. The receptors were gathered from a male donor in good health and CMV-seronegative.

The chain links TRBV7-6 to TRBJ2-2, with unresolved D. CDR3 length: 15 residues. Germline V gene lookup returns CDR1 SGHVS and CDR2 FNYEAQ. V was shortened by 2 bases and J by 1 base, with 8 bases between the two germline ends. The CDR3: CASSLFTENTGELFF. As DNA, the CDR3 is TGTGCCAGCAGCTTATTTACAGAGAACACCGGGGAGCTGTTTTTT.

This clone was recorded only once. The chain couples TRBV5-1 to TRBJ1-6, with 7 bases matching TRBD1. The germline V gene has CDR1 SGHRS and CDR2 YFSETQ. The CDR3 totals 14 residues. V gave up 4 bases and J gave up 6 bases; unmatched junction bases: 4. The DNA for the CDR3 is TGCGCCAGCAGCCTACAGGGGCTTAATTCACCCCTCCACTTT. Protein sequence: CASSLQGLNSPLHF.

This clone was counted a few times. The genes are TRBV5-1 and TRBJ2-3; the match to TRBD1 covers 12 bases. From germline, CDR1 is SGHRS and CDR2 YFSETQ. The CDR3 has 16 amino acids. Trimming at V came to 3 bases and at J to 3 bases, leaving 5 bases not matched to a gene. The CDR3 is CASSWGQGAGTDTQYF. Here the CDR3 DNA reads TGCGCCAGCAGCTGGGGACAGGGGGCCGGAACAGATACGCAGTATTTT.

J is TRBJ1-1 and V is TRBV5-6; no clear D gene. V was clipped by 3 bases and J by 1 base, with 10 bases between them. This CDR3 is 14 amino acids long. Looked up from germline, CDR1 is SGHDT and CDR2 is YYEEEE. CDR3 residues: CASSSLRQNTEAFF. CDR3 coding DNA: TGTGCCAGCAGCTCCCTAAGACAGAACACTGAAGCTTTCTTT. The full variable domain, its missing parts supplied by reference TRBV5-6 and TRBJ1-1, is DAGVTQSPTHLIKTRGQQVTLRCSPKSGHDTVSWYQQALGQGPQFIFQYYEEEERQRGNFPDRFSGHQFPNYSSELNVNALLLGDSALYLCASSSLRQNTEAFFGQGTRLTVV.

This chain uses TRBV4-1 with TRBJ2-3, with D possibly TRBD2 on 5 matching bases. The V end was cut by 4 bases, the J end by 2 bases, with 19 bases between. Germline V CDR1 and CDR2: MGHRA, YSYEKL. This CDR3 is 17 amino acids long. The CDR3 sequence is CASSPEGSGANTDTQYF. Written as DNA, the CDR3 is TGCGCCAGCAGCCCTGAGGGTTCAGGTGCCAACACAGATACGCAGTATTTT.

The J gene is TRBJ2-7, the V gene TRBV10-3, with D possibly matching TRBD1 (5 bases). Germline V CDR1 and CDR2: ENHRY, SYGVKD. With 3 bases removed from V and 3 bases from J, the gap between germline ends came to 9 bases. This CDR3 comprises 13 residues. The CDR3 region has the DNA TGTGCCATCAGTGAAGACAGAGACTACGAGCAGTACTTC. Its protein product is CAISEDRDYEQYF.

This clone came up a few times. The V and J genes are TRBV6-4 and TRBJ2-2, with D possibly TRBD1 on 6 matching bases. Germline loops: CDR1 MRHNA, CDR2 SNTAGT. V was clipped by 4 bases and J by 5 bases, with 11 bases between them. This CDR3 contains 14 residues. The CDR3 loop is CASSVTGTTGELFF. The CDR3 bases are TGTGCCAGCAGTGTGACAGGAACAACCGGGGAGCTGTTTTTT.

This clone was seen more than once but under ten times. The CDR3, as DNA: TGTGCCAGCAGCTTTAGCGGGGGGACCCAAGAGACCCAGTACTTC. Translation gives CASSFSGGTQETQYF. The chain carries TRBV7-2 and TRBJ2-5, with TRBD2 matching 10 bases. Unmatched junction bases numbered 2, after V lost 3 bases and J lost 1 base. CDR3 length: 15 amino acids. Per the germline V gene, CDR1 is SGHTA and CDR2 is FQGNSA.

The rearrangement joins TRBV27 to TRBJ1-1, with D maybe TRBD1 (5 bases). Looked up from germline, CDR1 is MNHEY and CDR2 is SMNVEV (reference sequence). Trimming took 8 bases from V and 5 from J, leaving 15 bases between them. This CDR3 has 13 residues. CDR3 loop: CASGRPGWTEAFF. In DNA form, the CDR3 reads TGTGCCAGCGGACGACCAGGGTGGACTGAAGCTTTCTTT.

The chain is built from TRBV27 and TRBJ1-2; 8 bases fit TRBD1. After removal of 4 bases from V and 3 bases from J, the junction contained 1 base not matched to a gene. Germline V gene data show CDR1 as MNHEY and CDR2 as SMNVEV (reference sequence). CDR3 length equals 13 residues. CDR3 sequence (DNA): TGTGCCAGCAGTTCGACAGGGGACTATGGCTACACCTTC. Translation gives CASSSTGDYGYTF.

This clone has only a few counts. This sequence joins TRBV7-3 and TRBJ1-2, with 11 bases identical to TRBD1. The ends lost 4 bases at V and 7 bases at J; junction bases unmatched: 11. CDR1 and CDR2 from the germline V gene are SGHTA and FQGTGA. The CDR3 is made up of 16 amino acids. In DNA, the CDR3 is TGTGCCAGCAGCTACCTGGACAGGGGGCCGGCTGGTGGCTACACCTTC. This gives the protein CASSYLDRGPAGGYTF.

This chain links TRBV9 with TRBJ1-2, with 7 nucleotides matching TRBD1. Germline V gene data show CDR1 as SGDLS and CDR2 as YYNGEE. The CDR3 extends over 15 amino acids. V lost 3 bases to trimming and J lost 1 base; unmatched junction nucleotides: 6. CDR3 nucleotides: TGTGCCAGCAGCGGCGGGACAGAAATTAACTATGGCTACACCTTC. Residues: CASSGGTEINYGYTF.

The CDR3 loop is CASSLEPMNTEAFF. CDR3 DNA: TGCGCCAGCAGCCTGGAGCCCATGAACACTGAAGCTTTCTTT. The chain links TRBV5-1 to TRBJ1-1, with D unclear. Germline CDR1 reads SGHRS; CDR2 reads YFSETQ. The CDR3 loop spans 14 amino acids. V lost 4 bases and J 0 bases, leaving 10 bases between the germline ends.

This chain joins TRBV6-4 and TRBJ1-6; D is uncertain. V was pared by 5 bases and J by 0 bases, with 11 bases between. The CDR3 spans 16 residues. Germline values: CDR1 MRHNA, CDR2 SNTAGT. CDR3: CASSLLPGSYNSPLHF. For the CDR3, the DNA is TGTGCCAGCAGTCTTTTACCGGGCTCCTATAATTCACCCCTCCACTTT.

The chain recombines TRBV4-2 with TRBJ1-1; 11 nucleotides align to TRBD1. The germline gives CDR1 LGHNA, CDR2 YNFKEQ. Trimming at V came to 2 bases and at J to 2 bases, leaving 7 bases not matched to a gene. The CDR3 consists of 17 residues. CDR3 protein: CASSQRSDRGRNTEAFF. The CDR3 nucleotides read TGTGCCAGCAGCCAACGGTCGGACAGGGGGCGTAACACTGAAGCTTTCTTT.

The V call is TRBV6-5, the J call TRBJ2-5, with TRBD2 identical over 12 bases. The V gene end was trimmed by 3 bases and the J gene end by 4 bases; junction bases not matched to a gene: 6. The CDR3 extends over 16 amino acids. Germline V CDR1 and CDR2: MNHEY, SVGAGI. CDR3 bases: TGTGCCAGCAGTTATACTAGCGGGAGGTCCGTAGAGACCCAGTACTTC. This sequence encodes CASSYTSGRSVETQYF.

This clone was counted between two and nine times. This chain joins TRBV6-5 and TRBJ2-1; TRBD2 matches 8 bases. This CDR3 has 15 residues. Germline V lookup: CDR1 MNHEY, CDR2 SVGAGI. Unmatched junction bases numbered 5, after V lost 5 bases and J lost 2 bases. The DNA for the CDR3 is TGTGCCAGCAGTAAGACGGGGGGGCCCTACAATGAGCAGTTCTTC. It specifies CASSKTGGPYNEQFF.

The V gene is TRBV19, the J gene TRBJ1-5, with a weak D call TRBD1 (5 bases). Germline CDR1 and CDR2: LNHDA and SQIVND (reference sequence). The CDR3 extends over 14 amino acids. V was pared by 3 bases and J by 7 bases, with 13 bases between. The CDR3 loop reads CASSILAGKQPQHF. CDR3 DNA sequence: TGTGCCAGTAGTATTCTGGCAGGGAAACAGCCCCAGCATTTT. The complete variable domain, with remaining parts taken from reference TRBV19 and TRBJ1-5, reads DGGITQSPKYLFRKEGQNVTLSCEQNLNHDAMYWYRQDPGQGLRLIYYSQIVNDFQKGDIAEGYSVSREKKESFPLTVTSAQKNPTAFYLCASSILAGKQPQHFGDGTRLSIL.

This chain connects TRBV9 to TRBJ2-2; 7 nucleotides line up with TRBD2. This CDR3 comprises 15 residues. Per the germline V gene, CDR1 is SGDLS and CDR2 is YYNGEE. V gave up 4 bases and J gave up 4 bases; unmatched junction bases: 7. Here the CDR3 reads CASSSHGGGTGELFF. Here the CDR3 DNA reads TGTGCCAGCAGCTCACATGGGGGGGGCACCGGGGAGCTGTTTTTT.

V usage is TRBV18 and J usage is TRBJ2-5; tentative D call: TRBD1 (5 bases). From germline, CDR1 is KGHSH and CDR2 LQKENI. This CDR3 is built from 14 residues. Trimming stripped 0 bases from V and 5 bases from J, with 10 bases between. CDR3 coding DNA: TGTGCCAGCTCACCACCCATCAGGGCGGAGACCCAGTACTTC. It is translated as CASSPPIRAETQYF. The whole variable domain, filled in from reference TRBV18 and TRBJ2-5, reads NAGVMQNPRHLVRRRGQEARLRCSPMKGHSHVYWYRQLPEEGLKFMVYLQKENIIDESGMPKERFSAEFPKEGPSILRIQQVVRGDSAAYFCASSPPIRAETQYFGPGTRLLVL.

Of note for this clone: One end of the junction does not line up with germline, which may come from a read error. Here the CDR3 DNA reads TGTGCTAGCAGCTTAGGTAACTCCTACGAGCAGTACTTC. Translated: CASSLGNSYEQYF. The gene calls are TRBV7-7 and TRBJ2-7; no clear D gene. The CDR3 covers 13 residues. Germline CDR1 and CDR2: SSHAT and FNYEAQ (reference sequence).

V usage is TRBV27 and J usage is TRBJ1-2; D perhaps matches TRBD1 (6 bases). The V gene's germline CDR1 is MNHEY and CDR2 SMNVEV (reference sequence). The CDR3 is 14 amino acids. Trimming removed 6 bases from V and 3 bases from J, with 14 bases in between. CDR3 DNA: TGTGCCAGCAGCCGATTCCGGACAGACTATGGCTACACCTTC. This encodes CASSRFRTDYGYTF.